Included here is one TCR beta chain sequence, with context. The CDR3 does not end in the conserved phenylalanine or tryptophan, so this is likely a read error. The data derive from a study of T cells after yellow fever vaccination. Deletions cut 5 bases from V and 5 bases from J, with 16 bases between. The CDR3 runs 14 residues. From the 5' RACE reads, TCRdb called clonotypes with MiXCR, one entry per CDR3 protein. The table has around 53,000 distinct CDR3 sequences, approximately 6.6% seen once. The rearrangement links TRBV12-3 or TRBV12-4 to TRBJ2-7; possibly TRBD1 for D (5 bases). Here the sequenced sample was CD8+ T cells not binding an NS4B(214-222) dextramer, sorted from PBMCs, taken more than 35 days after the first yellow fever vaccination. This TCR derives from a man aged 18 to 35 who received the YFV17D yellow fever vaccine. The CDR3 DNA sequence: TGTGCCAGCAGTGACAGCACAACTTGGAACGAGCAGTACTCC. Encoded protein: CASSDSTTWNEQYS.